One and the same sample provided the 21 T cell receptor beta chains below, sequenced in a study of CD8 T cells in Susac syndrome. When the RNA was reverse transcribed, random hexamers were used with an input of about 0.5 to 1 ug. TCRdb reanalysed the immunoSEQ multiplex PCR reads using MiXCR and keeps one entry per CDR3 protein. The sample holds about 300,000 distinct CDR3 sequences, approximately 90% seen once. Sequencing used CD4+ T cells from PBMCs. The receptors here all came from a human donor with multiple sclerosis.

J is TRBJ2-2 and V is TRBV7-3, with TRBD1 identical over 9 bases. Losses at the gene ends were 5 bases for V and 3 bases for J; bases not matched to a gene: 7. This CDR3 region has 16 residues. CDR1 SGHTA and CDR2 FQGTGA come from the germline V gene. The CDR3 DNA reads TGTGCCAGCAGCGTCACAGGGGGCGCAGACACCGGGGAGCTGTTTTTT. This codes for CASSVTGGADTGELFF.

The chain has TRBV7-2 and TRBJ1-1; the D gene is possibly TRBD1 (6 bases). The CDR3 sequence is 15 residues long. Germline CDR1 reads SGHTA; CDR2 reads FQGNSA. V lost 7 bases to trimming and J lost 7 bases, with 22 bases between them. CDR3 region: CASNSPDRPLFEAFF. The CDR3 nucleotides read TGTGCCAGCAACTCCCCCGACAGGCCGCTGTTTGAAGCTTTCTTT.

The rearrangement joins TRBV7-9 to TRBJ1-3; possibly TRBD1 for D (6 bases). The germline V gene has CDR1 SEHNR and CDR2 FQNEAQ (reference sequence). CDR3 length: 16 amino acids. Trimming cost V 6 bases and J 0 bases, with 15 bases left between them. This CDR3 is CASSPNRASSGNTIYF. The DNA for the CDR3 is TGTGCCAGCAGTCCTAACAGGGCGAGCTCTGGAAACACCATATATTTT.

The chain uses TRBV6-2 or TRBV6-3 and TRBJ2-7; 8 bases map to TRBD2. J was trimmed by 2 bases and V by 5 bases; bases with no gene match: 11. There are 16 residues in the CDR3. Germline assignment: CDR1 MNHEY and CDR2 SVGEGT. The CDR3 DNA is TGTGCCAGCAGTCCGCAGGGCGGGAGGCCCCCCTACGAGCAGTACTTC. Translation gives CASSPQGGRPPYEQYF.

The sample holds one count of this clonotype. V usage is TRBV12-3 or TRBV12-4 and J usage is TRBJ1-5; D unclear. The CDR3 has 11 residues. V lost 3 bases and J 3 bases, leaving 0 bases between the germline ends. CDR3 amino acids: CASSFNQPQHF. The CDR3 region has the DNA TGTGCCAGCAGTTTCAATCAGCCCCAGCATTTT.

This rearrangement joins TRBV5-1 to TRBJ1-2; 10 bases line up with TRBD1. V dropped 4 bases and J dropped 2; count of bases not matched to a gene: 14. This CDR3 spans 18 amino acids. Germline CDR1 reads SGHRS; CDR2 reads YFSETQ. CDR3 sequence (DNA): TGCGCCAGCAGCCTTGGCGGGAACCCGGGACAGGGGAACTATGGCTACACCTTC. Its protein is CASSLGGNPGQGNYGYTF.

This chain links TRBV5-1 with TRBJ2-4; 14 bases agree with TRBD2. Germline values: CDR1 SGHRS, CDR2 YFSETQ. After removal of 5 bases from V and 7 bases from J, the junction contained 5 bases not matched to a gene. The CDR3 has 15 residues. The CDR3 DNA sequence: TGCGCCAGCAGGCGACTAGCGGGAGGGGGGAACATTCAGTACTTC. Protein product: CASRRLAGGGNIQYF.

The chain links TRBV7-9 to TRBJ2-7, with D perhaps TRBD1 (5 bases). This CDR3 spans 15 amino acids. V was shortened by 1 base and J by 4 bases, with 14 bases between the two germline ends. CDR1 SEHNR and CDR2 FQNEAQ come from the germline V gene (reference sequence). CDR3 DNA: TGTGCCAGCAGCTTAGTGGTCCAGGGTGTTTACGAGCAGTACTTC. This codes for CASSLVVQGVYEQYF.

This chain joins TRBV20-1 and TRBJ2-2; 7 nucleotides align to TRBD2. Germline values: CDR1 DFQATT, CDR2 SNEGSKA (reference sequence). V lost 5 bases and J lost 3; bases outside the gene matches: 12. This CDR3 has 16 amino acids. CDR3 nucleotide sequence: TGCAGTGCTCCGGAAGGGAGGGCACCGTACACCGGGGAGCTGTTTTTT. The encoded protein is CSAPEGRAPYTGELFF.

J is TRBJ1-2 and V is TRBV6-1; D call uncertain. Germline CDR1 reads MNHNS; CDR2 reads SASEGT. The CDR3 has 13 residues. V was shortened by 6 bases and J by 0 bases, with 8 bases between the two germline ends. Here the CDR3 reads CASRPSANYGYTF. CDR3 in DNA: TGTGCCAGCAGACCATCGGCTAACTATGGCTACACCTTC.

The chain recombines TRBV29-1 with TRBJ1-2; D is possibly TRBD1 (6 bases). Germline lookup yields CDR1 SQVTM and CDR2 ANQGSEA. The CDR3 is 13 residues long. With 6 bases removed from V and 6 bases from J, the gap between germline ends came to 17 bases. The CDR3 region is CSVAEGVVDGYTF. CDR3 DNA: TGCAGCGTCGCGGAGGGGGTGGTAGATGGCTACACCTTC.

This rearrangement joins TRBV7-6 to TRBJ1-2, with a possible D match to TRBD1 (6 bases). The V gene's germline CDR1 is SGHVS and CDR2 FNYEAQ. The CDR3 length is 16 residues. V was cut by 5 bases and J by 2 bases, with 18 bases left in between. CDR3 in amino acids: CASSPGRGQANYGYTF. The CDR3 region has the DNA TGTGCCAGCAGCCCTGGCCGGGGACAAGCGAACTATGGCTACACCTTC.

This rearrangement joins TRBV21-1 to TRBJ1-5; the table's D gene call, TRBD1, was not cross checked with the DNA. TRBV21-1 is a pseudogene locus. The CDR3 is 14 amino acids. This CDR3 reads CASSKDRADQPQHF. In DNA, the CDR3 is TGTGCCAGCAGCAAGGACAGGGCCGATCAGCCCCAGCATTTT.

This CDR3 is CATGSADTQYF. The DNA for the CDR3 is TGTGCCACTGGTTCCGCAGATACGCAGTATTTT. The J gene is TRBJ2-3, the V gene TRBV7-9; D not resolved. Germline CDR1 reads SEHNR; CDR2 reads FQNEAQ (reference sequence). The CDR3 extends over 11 amino acids. V was cut by 10 bases and J by 4 bases, with 9 bases left in between. The full variable domain, rest sourced from reference TRBV7-9 and TRBJ2-3, is DTGVSQNPRHKITKRGQNVTFRCDPISEHNRLYWYRQTLGQGPEFLTYFQNEAQLEKSRLLSDRFSAERPKGSFSTLEIQRTEQGDSAMYLCATGSADTQYFGPGTRLTVL.

V gene TRBV7-9 combines with J gene TRBJ2-1, with 7 bases lining up with TRBD1. Germline lookup yields CDR1 SEHNR and CDR2 FQNEAQ (reference sequence). The V gene end was trimmed by 4 bases and the J gene end by 5 bases; junction bases not matched to a gene: 11. The CDR3 is made up of 16 amino acids. CDR3 sequence: CASSSLTGTVDNEQFF. The CDR3 coding sequence is TGTGCCAGCAGCTCCCTAACCGGGACAGTAGACAATGAGCAGTTCTTC.

J is TRBJ2-1 and V is TRBV6-2 or TRBV6-3, with TRBD2 matching over 7 bases. Per germline, CDR1 MNHEY and CDR2 SVGEGT. V trimming: 6 bases; J trimming: 5 bases; junction bases outside the gene matches: 13. This CDR3 region has 16 residues. This CDR3 is CASRATFATSNNEQFF. The DNA of the CDR3 is TGTGCCAGCAGAGCAACCTTCGCGACTAGCAACAATGAGCAGTTCTTC.

As concerns this clonotype: The conserved phenylalanine or tryptophan is not found at the CDR3 terminus, so this likely reflects a read error. The DNA is omitted, as the CDR3 cannot be located on it reliably, and the CDR3 follows TCRdb's listing. The chain links TRBV6-2 or TRBV6-3 to TRBJ1-2; TRBD1, the table's D call, lacks a check against the DNA. The V gene's germline CDR1 is MNHEY and CDR2 SVGEGT. The CDR3 region is 13 residues in length, termini included. This chain's CDR3 is CASSPLPWDRALV.

The V and J genes are TRBV7-3 and TRBJ1-2; maybe TRBD1 (6 bases). The CDR3 is made up of 13 amino acids. V shed 2 bases and J shed 5 bases, with 9 bases lying between them. CDR1 SGHTA and CDR2 FQGTGA come from the germline V gene. This chain's CDR3 is CASSLGTTYGYTF. DNA for the CDR3: TGTGCCAGCAGCTTAGGGACAACTTATGGCTACACCTTC.

This clonotype was observed a single time. J is TRBJ2-7 and V is TRBV14; a weak D match, TRBD1 (6 bases). CDR3 size: 15 residues. Per the germline V gene, CDR1 is SGHDN and CDR2 is FVKESK. V was clipped by 1 base and J by 7 bases, with 17 bases between them. As DNA, the CDR3 is TGTGCCAGCAGCCAAGCACAGGGCTACCCGGGGGAGCAGTACTTC. It specifies CASSQAQGYPGEQYF.

DNA of the CDR3: TGTGCCAGTCGCGGACAGGGTGGCACCGGGGAGCTGTTTTTT. This encodes CASRGQGGTGELFF. V usage is TRBV6-5 and J usage is TRBJ2-2, with 8 bases matching TRBD1. V was clipped by 9 bases and J by 4 bases; unmatched bases: 7. The germline gives CDR1 MNHEY, CDR2 SVGAGI. This CDR3 region has 14 residues.

The chain combines TRBV12-3 or TRBV12-4 with TRBJ1-5; tentatively, D is TRBD1 (5 bases). This CDR3 is built from 14 residues. Trimming left V 5 bases short and J 9 bases short, with 17 bases between. CDR3 amino acids: CASSPQGRGGPQHF. Written as DNA, the CDR3 is TGTGCCAGCAGTCCCCAGGGCCGGGGGGGGCCCCAGCATTTT.